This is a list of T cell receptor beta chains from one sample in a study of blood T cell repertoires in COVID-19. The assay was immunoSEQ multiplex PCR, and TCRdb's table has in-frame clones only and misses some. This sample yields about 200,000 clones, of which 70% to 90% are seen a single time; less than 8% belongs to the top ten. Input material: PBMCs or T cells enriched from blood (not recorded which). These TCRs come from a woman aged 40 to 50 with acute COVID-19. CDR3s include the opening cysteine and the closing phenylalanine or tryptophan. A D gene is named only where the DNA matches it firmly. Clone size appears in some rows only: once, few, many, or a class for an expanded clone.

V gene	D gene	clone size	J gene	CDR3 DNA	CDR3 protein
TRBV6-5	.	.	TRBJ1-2	TGTGCCAGCAGCTCCGACAGAGACTATGGCTACACCTTC	CASSSDRDYGYTF
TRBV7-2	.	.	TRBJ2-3	TGTGCCAGCAGCTCTTACGGGGTGGGGACAAATACGCAGTATTTT	CASSSYGVGTNTQYF
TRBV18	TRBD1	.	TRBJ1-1	TGTGCCAGCTCACCAATCGGACAGGGAAACACTGAAGCTTTCTTT	CASSPIGQGNTEAFF
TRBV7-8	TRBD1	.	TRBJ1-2	TGTGCCAGCAGCTTACGCAGGGGGCAAGGCTATGGCTACACCTTC	CASSLRRGQGYGYTF
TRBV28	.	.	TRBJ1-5	TGTGCCAGCTCCTACTACGCGGCGGTTCGGCAGCCCCAGCATTTT	CASSYYAAVRQPQHF
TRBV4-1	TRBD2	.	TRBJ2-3	TGCGCCAGCAGCCAAGATCCCCCGCGGGGGGCTAATACGCAGTATTTT	CASSQDPPRGANTQYF
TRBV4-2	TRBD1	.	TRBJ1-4	TGTGCCAGCAGCCAAGATCTTAACAGGGGGCGGGTAGCGGAAAAACTGTTTTTT	CASSQDLNRGRVAEKLFF
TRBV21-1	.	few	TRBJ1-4	TGTGCCAGCAGCAACCGGGACAGAAATTCATCCGCAACTAATGAAAAACTGTTTTTT	CASSNRDRNSSATNEKLFF
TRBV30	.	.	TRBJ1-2	TGTGCCTGGAGTGGGAGTGGTTACTATGGCTACACCTTC	CAWSGSGYYGYTF
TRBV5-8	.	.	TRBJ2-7	TGTCCTAGGGCAGGGGCTCGCTACGAGCAGTACTTC	CPRAGARYEQYF
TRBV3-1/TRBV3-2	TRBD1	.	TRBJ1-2	TGTGCCAGCAGCCAAGATCAGGGGGTATGGGAGGCGCGTGGCTACACCTTC	CASSQDQGVWEARGYTF
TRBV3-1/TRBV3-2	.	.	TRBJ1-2	TGTGCCAGCAGCCCTACAGGGAACGGGATTGGCTACACCTTC	CASSPTGNGIGYTF
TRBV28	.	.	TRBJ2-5	TGTGCCAGCAGTTTATCCTATGAGACCCAGTACTTC	CASSLSYETQYF
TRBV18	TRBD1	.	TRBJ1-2	TGTGCCAGCTCCCCCGGGACAGGGCTTTATGGCTACACCTTC	CASSPGTGLYGYTF
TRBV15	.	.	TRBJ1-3	TGTGCCACCAGCATATCAACGGTGAGCGCGGGAAACACCATATATTTT	CATSISTVSAGNTIYF
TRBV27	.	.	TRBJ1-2	TGTGCCAGCAGTTTTTCCCGGGGGAACTATGGCTACACCTTC	CASSFSRGNYGYTF
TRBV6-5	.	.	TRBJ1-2	TGTGCCAGCCGGGAGGGGCCCCAGGAGGATGGCTACACCTTC	CASREGPQEDGYTF
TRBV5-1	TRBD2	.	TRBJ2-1	TGCGCCAGCAGCTTGGCACAACTAGCGGGGGACCACAATGAGCAGTTCTTC	CASSLAQLAGDHNEQFF
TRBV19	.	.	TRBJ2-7	TGTGCCAGTAGTACCCCCGGAGGTACCTACGAGCAGTACTTC	CASSTPGGTYEQYF
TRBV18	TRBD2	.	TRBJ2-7	TGTGCCAGCTCACCATTACCGGGACTAGCGGGAGTCGAGCAGTACTTC	CASSPLPGLAGVEQYF
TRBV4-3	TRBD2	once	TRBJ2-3	TGCGCCAGCAGCCAAGATTTTGATGTAGCGGGAGGCTACGCAGATACGCAGTATTTT	CASSQDFDVAGGYADTQYF
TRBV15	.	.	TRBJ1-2	TGTGCCACCAGCAGAGATGCACAGGGTTATGGCTACACCTTC	CATSRDAQGYGYTF